What follows are 9 T cell receptor beta chains derived from one specimen sequenced in a study of beta chain features in type 1 diabetes. As every portion of the isolated RNA was reverse transcribed, the sequencing read expressed TCRB transcripts. The method was immunoSEQ multiplex PCR; TCRdb's version includes in-frame clones alone and lacks a portion of them. The sample holds almost 350,000 clones, around 20% seen once. Sequencing was done on a sample of naive CD4+ T cells from blood. The receptor set was obtained from a woman in her late teens or twenties in good health.

The chain employs TRBV5-4 and TRBJ2-7; 11 bases are shared with TRBD1. This CDR3 is 17 amino acids long. Germline V CDR1 and CDR2: SGHNT, YYREEE (reference sequence). Trimming took 5 bases from V and 3 from J; bases not matched to a gene: 13. The CDR3 DNA reads as TGTGCCAGCAGTTACGGACAGGGGGCCGGGGGGGTCTACGAGCAGTACTTC. It codes for CASSYGQGAGGVYEQYF.

The chain recombines TRBV11-3 with TRBJ2-3; 14 bases fit TRBD2. The CDR3 is 18 residues long. Germline trimming cut 5 bases from V and 1 base from J; bases unmatched to any gene: 8. Germline V gene data show CDR1 as SGHNT and CDR2 as YENEEA. The CDR3 sequence: CASSRGGTSGGGTDTQYF. CDR3 bases: TGTGCCAGCAGCCGCGGGGGGACTAGCGGGGGAGGCACAGATACGCAGTATTTT.

This clone was seen more than once but under ten times. This sample includes further DNA sequences coding for the same CDR3. CDR3 nucleotides: TGTGCCAGCAGCGTAGGGGCTAGCGGTAGCAATGAGCAGTTCTTC. Its protein is CASSVGASGSNEQFF. The chain carries TRBV9 and TRBJ2-1, with 7 nucleotides matching TRBD2. The CDR3 contains 15 residues. Germline V lookup: CDR1 SGDLS, CDR2 YYNGEE. Germline trimming cut 0 bases from V and 6 bases from J; bases unmatched to any gene: 6.

The CDR3 sequence: CASSYSGTDYGYTF. DNA for the CDR3: TGTGCCAGCAGTTACTCCGGGACAGACTATGGCTACACCTTC. The rearrangement uses TRBV6-5 and TRBJ1-2, with 7 bases identical to TRBD1. Germline CDR1 is MNHEY and CDR2 is SVGAGI. This CDR3 has 14 amino acids. V was pared by 0 bases and J by 3 bases, with 1 base of the junction left unmatched.

With respect to this clone: At the DNA level, this CDR3 is encoded by other sequences in the same sample as well. The rearrangement links TRBV29-1 to TRBJ2-3, with TRBD2 identical over 7 bases. CDR1 is SQVTM and CDR2 is ANQGSEA in the germline V gene. CDR3 length: 13 residues. Trimming cost V 6 bases and J 1 base; bases outside gene matches: 4. The CDR3 region has the DNA TGCAGCGTAATAGCGGGTGGCACAGATACGCAGTATTTT. The encoded protein is CSVIAGGTDTQYF.

The chain uses TRBV21-1 and TRBJ1-5; the DNA was not used to check the table's D call, TRBD1. TRBV21-1 is a pseudogene segment. The CDR3 extends over 16 amino acids. In DNA, the CDR3 is TGTGCCAGCAGCAAAGTAAGCGGGACAGGGCTATGGGCCCAGCATTTT. Its translation: CASSKVSGTGLWAQHF.

The rearrangement joins TRBV29-1 to TRBJ2-1, with 12 bases that match TRBD2. CDR3 length: 16 residues. Trimming took 2 bases from V and 5 from J; bases not matched to a gene: 7. The germline gives CDR1 SQVTM, CDR2 ANQGSEA. CDR3 in amino acids: CSVEYGASGRDNEQFF. CDR3 coding DNA: TGCAGCGTTGAATATGGGGCTAGCGGGAGGGACAATGAGCAGTTCTTC.

There are a few counts of this clone. The chain uses TRBV7-9 and TRBJ2-5; D is unclear. Germline CDR1 reads SEHNR; CDR2 reads FQNEAQ (reference sequence). The CDR3 runs 15 residues. Trimming took 5 bases from V and 2 from J, leaving 15 bases between them. CDR3 residues: CASSLRSVGQETQYF. In DNA form, the CDR3 reads TGTGCCAGCAGCCTCAGGTCGGTTGGACAAGAGACCCAGTACTTC.

The chain links TRBV10-3 to TRBJ1-5; 7 bases align to TRBD1. This CDR3 spans 15 amino acids. The germline CDR1 and CDR2 sequences are ENHRY and SYGVKD. V gave up 3 bases and J gave up 6 bases; unmatched junction bases: 8. The CDR3 DNA is TGTGCCATCAGTGAAGGGGGCAGGGATCGTCAGCCCCAGCATTTT. Translated: CAISEGGRDRQPQHF.